These T cell receptor beta chains were read from a single sample in a study of T-cell memory formation after mild COVID-19. TCRdb passed the 5' RACE reads through MiXCR, listing each CDR3 protein once. The sample holds 350,000 to 450,000 distinct CDR3 sequences, over 15% seen once. The sample was PBMCs or a T cell subset sorted from them (not recorded which). Receptor source: an adult woman who had mild COVID-19 (a few samples of this study predate the infection). Cell type and time point are not known. CDR3s include the opening cysteine and the closing phenylalanine or tryptophan. D genes are given only for firm matches. The size of a clone is reported for some rows only, either as once, few or many, or as a class for expanded clones.

J gene | V gene | clone size | D gene | CDR3 protein | CDR3 DNA
TRBJ1-1 | TRBV18 | few | - | CASSPRTENTEAFF | TGTGCCAGCTCACCACGGACAGAGAACACTGAAGCTTTCTTT
TRBJ1-2 | TRBV4-3 | many | - | CASSQKAYGNPVHYGYTF | TGCGCCAGCAGCCAAAAGGCATACGGCAATCCAGTACACTATGGCTACACCTTC
TRBJ2-7 | TRBV6-5 | - | TRBD1 | CASSFGTVSYEQYF | TGTGCCAGCAGTTTCGGGACAGTCTCCTACGAGCAGTACTTC
TRBJ2-2 | TRBV5-1 | - | TRBD1 | CASSGGQGGTGELFF | TGCGCCAGCAGCGGGGGACAGGGCGGCACCGGGGAGCTGTTTTTT
TRBJ1-1 | TRBV5-5 | few | - | CASSLGGSQTEAFF | TGTGCCAGCAGCTTGGGCGGGTCCCAGACTGAAGCTTTCTTT
TRBJ2-3 | TRBV25-1 | few | - | CASSVVSGGPRTDTQYF | TGTGCCAGCAGTGTCGTCTCAGGGGGGCCGCGCACAGATACGCAGTATTTT
TRBJ2-7 | TRBV4-2 | few | - | CASSQGEGRHYEQYF | TGTGCCAGCAGCCAAGGTGAGGGGAGACACTACGAGCAGTACTTC
TRBJ1-6 | TRBV7-9 | - | - | CASSPTRDSPLHF | TGTGCCAGCAGCCCGACCCGAGATTCACCCCTCCACTTT
TRBJ2-2 | TRBV6-1 | - | - | CASSEALRTGELFF | TGTGCCAGCAGTGAAGCGCTAAGGACCGGGGAGCTGTTTTTT
TRBJ2-7 | TRBV27 | - | TRBD1 | CASSPDRAYEQYF | TGTGCCAGCAGTCCGGACAGGGCCTACGAGCAGTACTTC
TRBJ2-5 | TRBV7-2 | - | TRBD1 | CASSLWAPTGGRIQETQYF | TGTGCCAGCAGCTTATGGGCCCCGACAGGGGGGCGAATACAAGAGACCCAGTACTTC
TRBJ1-2 | TRBV7-9 | few | TRBD1 | CASSPFTRDRVTVNYGYTF | TGTGCCAGCAGCCCCTTTACCCGGGACAGGGTAACTGTGAACTATGGCTACACCTTC
TRBJ2-1 | TRBV4-3 | - | - | CASSQDMLGEQFF | TGCGCCAGCAGCCAAGATATGCTAGGTGAGCAGTTCTTC
TRBJ2-1 | TRBV2 | - | - | CASSERQGSNEQFF | TGTGCCAGCAGTGAAAGGCAGGGCAGCAATGAGCAGTTCTTC
TRBJ2-1 | TRBV24-1 | - | TRBD2 | CATSDPGPRGGADNEQFF | TGTGCCACCAGTGATCCCGGACCCCGCGGGGGGGCCGATAATGAGCAGTTCTTC
TRBJ1-1 | TRBV15 | - | - | CATSRTPNTEAFF | TGTGCCACCAGCAGGACCCCAAACACTGAAGCTTTCTTT
TRBJ2-1 | TRBV29-1 | - | - | CSAWDHNEQFF | TGCAGCGCCTGGGACCACAATGAGCAGTTCTTC
TRBJ1-1 | TRBV3-1 | few | - | CASGGRNTEAFF | TGTGCCAGCGGGGGGAGGAACACTGAAGCTTTCTTT
TRBJ1-1 | TRBV10-3 | many | - | CAISESWRDTEAFF | TGTGCCATCAGTGAGAGTTGGAGGGATACTGAAGCTTTCTTT
TRBJ1-5 | TRBV4-3 | - | - | CASSEGRGYSNQPQHF | TGCGCCAGCAGCGAAGGCAGGGGATATAGCAATCAGCCCCAGCATTTT
TRBJ2-2 | TRBV5-1 | - | - | CASSPGEYTGELFF | TGCGCCAGCAGCCCGGGGGAATACACCGGGGAGCTGTTTTTT
TRBJ1-5 | TRBV7-8 | few | - | CASSRGQLSNQPQHF | TGTGCCAGCAGCCGAGGACAGTTGAGCAATCAGCCCCAGCATTTT
TRBJ2-7 | TRBV7-2 | - | - | CASRDGSYEQYF | TGTGCCAGCAGGGACGGATCCTACGAGCAGTACTTC
TRBJ1-2 | TRBV10-3 | few | TRBD1 | CAISVGTGGLGYTF | TGTGCCATCAGTGTAGGAACAGGGGGACTTGGCTACACCTTC
TRBJ1-5 | TRBV6-2/TRBV6-3 | few | - | CASSPGDPAQHF | TGTGCCAGCAGTCCCGGGGACCCCGCGCAGCATTTT
TRBJ2-7 | TRBV7-2 | few | - | CASSLVWAGTGTGSSYEQYF | TGTGCCAGCAGCTTAGTTTGGGCTGGGACGGGTACAGGGAGCTCCTACGAGCAGTACTTC
TRBJ2-7 | TRBV29-1 | - | TRBD1 | CSVTTGGSEQYF | TGCAGCGTCACTACAGGGGGCTCCGAGCAGTACTTC
TRBJ2-4 | TRBV7-9 | few | TRBD1 | CASSDPRTGSGIQYF | TGTGCCAGCAGCGACCCGAGGACAGGGTCGGGCATTCAGTACTTC
TRBJ2-7 | TRBV5-1 | - | - | CASSLDRDTTYEQYF | TGCGCCAGCAGCTTGGACCGGGACACCACCTACGAGCAGTACTTC
TRBJ2-7 | TRBV5-6 | once | TRBD2 | CASSLVAGKSSYEQYF | TGTGCCAGCAGCTTGGTAGCGGGAAAAAGTTCCTACGAGCAGTACTTC
TRBJ2-7 | TRBV29-1 | - | - | CSVEKGVRDEQYF | TGCAGCGTTGAAAAGGGGGTCCGGGACGAGCAGTACTTC
TRBJ1-1 | TRBV7-9 | once | - | CASSLVPGKNTEAFF | TGTGCCAGCAGCTTAGTCCCAGGGAAGAACACTGAAGCTTTCTTT
TRBJ2-7 | TRBV3-1 | - | - | CASSLLMGYEQYF | TGTGCCAGCAGTCTCCTGATGGGCTACGAGCAGTACTTC
TRBJ2-1 | TRBV2 | - | TRBD2 | CASRGLAGISYNEQFF | TGTGCCAGCAGAGGACTAGCGGGTATATCCTACAATGAGCAGTTCTTC
TRBJ2-3 | TRBV7-2 | - | - | CASSLEFTVSFSTQYF | TGTGCCAGCAGCTTAGAGTTTACCGTTAGCTTTTCTACGCAGTATTTT
TRBJ2-1 | TRBV7-9 | - | - | CASSLSVRGSYNEQFF | TGTGCCAGCAGCCTATCGGTGAGGGGGTCCTACAATGAGCAGTTCTTC